This T cell receptor beta chain derives from a study of blood T cell repertoires in COVID-19. Study-level background: Acute-phase and convalescent COVID-19 samples originated in the United States, Italy and Spain. In each case, the material was cDNA or gDNA derived from T cells, B-cell-depleted T cells, or PBMCs.

V was shortened by 4 bases and J by 4 bases, with 13 bases between the two germline ends. The germline gives CDR1 GTSNPN, CDR2 SVGIG (reference sequence). CDR3 size: 13 residues. Per the original data handling: Estimation of nucleated cell counts was performed using reference gene primer amplification. TCRdb keeps only in-frame clones here, not all; method: immunoSEQ multiplex PCR. V, J and clone size are taken as reported in that table, and D and trimming were inferred from the DNA itself. This table holds roughly 280,000 clones, around 78% found once. The source material was peripheral blood. This sequence joins TRBV30 and TRBJ1-2; D is unresolved. The TCR comes from a man aged 55 to 70 who had recovered from COVID-19. CDR3 amino acids: CAWIVSSGYGYTF. CDR3 coding DNA: TGTGCCTGGATCGTGTCCTCGGGCTATGGCTACACCTTC.